Described below is a single TCR beta chain sequence and its context. A read error may account for a junction end that differs from germline. Regarding treatment: randomized to nivolumab then ipilimumab (arm A) or the reverse (arm B). The source of the sample is a study of sequential checkpoint blockade in melanoma. About the study: After both sequences, patients received maintenance nivolumab.

The CDR3 extends over 12 amino acids. The repertoire was sequenced with immunoSEQ multiplex PCR; TCRdb's copy has only in-frame clones and lacks some. The sample holds 12,000 to 15,000 clones; under 65% are singletons and the top ten take 16%. The clonotype was recovered from a human donor with melanoma. The V and J genes are TRBV5-3 and TRBJ1-2; tentatively, D is TRBD1 (6 bases). TRBV5-3 has ORF status, its function being uncertain. The source material was CD8+ T cells sorted from blood (inferred from file names), sampled from a patient given nivolumab and ipilimumab in sequence. CDR3 DNA sequence: TGTGCCAGCAGCTTTCAGGGGTGGGGCTACACCTTC. Amino acids: CASSFQGWGYTF.